Below are 8 T cell receptor beta chains sequenced from a single sample in a study of shared clonotypes between healthy human individuals. The data were produced by immunoSEQ multiplex PCR, yet TCRdb's version contains in-frame clones alone and is incomplete. The sample consists of about 530,000 clones, about three quarters of them appearing once. The sequencing sample was made of PBMCs. The receptors shown here come from a woman aged 40 to 55 in good health. Some clones in this sample may be carry-over from other donors' samples.

The chain recombines TRBV15 with TRBJ1-3; D call uncertain. CDR1 LNHNV and CDR2 YYDKDF come from the germline V gene (reference sequence). The CDR3 sequence is 14 residues long. With 2 bases removed from V and 4 bases from J, the gap between germline ends came to 9 bases. As DNA, the CDR3 is TGTGCCACCAGCAGAAGGTCAGAGGGAAACACCATATATTTT. Amino acids: CATSRRSEGNTIYF.

J is TRBJ1-2 and V is TRBV19; 8 positions match TRBD1. Germline lookup yields CDR1 LNHDA and CDR2 SQIVND (reference sequence). V was pared by 6 bases and J by 7 bases, with 7 bases of the junction left unmatched. This CDR3 contains 13 residues. For the CDR3, the DNA is TGTGCCAGTAGCCGGGACAGGTGGACTGGCTACACCTTC. Amino acids: CASSRDRWTGYTF.

The chain has TRBV18 and TRBJ2-3; the match to TRBD2 covers 8 bases. Germline V CDR1 and CDR2: KGHSH, LQKENI. J lost 0 bases, V lost 0 bases, and 5 bases had no gene match. The CDR3 has 17 residues. The CDR3 bases are TGTGCCAGCTCACCACCGGGGCTAGCGGGCAGCACAGATACGCAGTATTTT. Translation gives CASSPPGLAGSTDTQYF.

V usage is TRBV6-5 and J usage is TRBJ2-7, with a weak D call TRBD2 (6 bases). CDR3 length equals 15 residues. Trimming took 6 bases from V and 6 from J, leaving 21 bases between them. Germline lookup yields CDR1 MNHEY and CDR2 SVGAGI. In DNA form, the CDR3 reads TGTGCCAGCAGAACCACTCGGGACTCGTATGGCGAGCAGTACTTC. Protein sequence: CASRTTRDSYGEQYF.

The chain couples TRBV19 to TRBJ1-5; the match to TRBD1 covers 7 bases. The V gene end was trimmed by 6 bases and the J gene end by 4 bases; junction bases not matched to a gene: 9. CDR1 LNHDA and CDR2 SQIVND come from the germline V gene (reference sequence). The CDR3 runs 15 residues. DNA of the CDR3: TGTGCCAGTAGGTCACAGGGGACCCGGAATCAGCCCCAGCATTTT. This gives the protein CASRSQGTRNQPQHF.

This clone turned up a few times. V usage is TRBV19 and J usage is TRBJ2-7; 8 nucleotides align to TRBD2. This CDR3 spans 13 amino acids. CDR1 is LNHDA and CDR2 is SQIVND in the germline V gene (reference sequence). Trimming cost V 6 bases and J 7 bases; bases outside gene matches: 8. CDR3 coding DNA: TGTGCCAGTAGCCCCGGGACTAGTGGGGAGCAGTACTTC. It codes for CASSPGTSGEQYF.

The V and J genes are TRBV6-5 and TRBJ2-5, with TRBD1 matching over 9 bases. The CDR3 is 13 amino acids. The junction had 6 bases not matched to a gene; V was cut back by 6 bases and J by 7 bases. Germline-derived CDR1 and CDR2 are MNHEY and SVGAGI. Written as DNA, the CDR3 is TGTGCCAGCAGACCACAGGGGGCGGGGACCCAGTACTTC. Its protein product is CASRPQGAGTQYF.

V usage is TRBV4-3 and J usage is TRBJ2-3; 8 bases fit TRBD2. This CDR3 contains 15 residues. In germline, CDR1 is LGHNA, CDR2 YSLEER. The trim removed 5 bases at V and 3 bases at J, leaving 7 bases unmatched. CDR3 coding DNA: TGCGCCAGCAGCGCCAGCGGGAGAGGGACAGATACGCAGTATTTT. This encodes CASSASGRGTDTQYF.